This T cell receptor beta chain was retrieved from a study of blood T cell repertoires in COVID-19. The CDR3 consists of 16 residues. Germline V gene data show CDR1 as MDHEN and CDR2 as SYDVKM. The V gene end was trimmed by 7 bases and the J gene end by 5 bases; junction bases not matched to a gene: 16. Original analysis: Estimation of nucleated cell counts was performed using reference gene primer amplification. Sequencing was performed with immunoSEQ multiplex PCR; in TCRdb, only in-frame clones are kept and a portion is missing. V and J calls and clone size are given by that table; D and trimming were obtained from the DNA. This table holds 200,000 to 250,000 clones, around 82% found once. In assigning cohorts, the study relied on participant-reported clinical history.

The chain combines TRBV28 with TRBJ2-7; 8 nucleotides agree with TRBD1. The origin of this receptor is a woman aged 40 to 50 with acute COVID-19. The specimen was PBMCs or T cells enriched from blood (not recorded which). The CDR3 nucleotides are TGTGCCAGCACCGTAACTCCCGGACAGGGAAGAGACGAGCAGTACTTC. It codes for CASTVTPGQGRDEQYF.